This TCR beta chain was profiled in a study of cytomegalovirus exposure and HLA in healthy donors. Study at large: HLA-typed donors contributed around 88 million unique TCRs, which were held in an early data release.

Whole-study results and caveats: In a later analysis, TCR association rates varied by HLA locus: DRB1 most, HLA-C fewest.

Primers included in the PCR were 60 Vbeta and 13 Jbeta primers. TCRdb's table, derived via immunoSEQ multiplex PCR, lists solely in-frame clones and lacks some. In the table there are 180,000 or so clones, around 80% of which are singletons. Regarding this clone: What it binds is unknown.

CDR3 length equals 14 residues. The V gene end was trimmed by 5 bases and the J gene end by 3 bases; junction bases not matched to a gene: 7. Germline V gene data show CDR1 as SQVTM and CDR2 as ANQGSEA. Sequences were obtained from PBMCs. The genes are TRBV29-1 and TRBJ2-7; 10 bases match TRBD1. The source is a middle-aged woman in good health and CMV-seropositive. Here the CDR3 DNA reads TGCAGCGTTACCTCGTGGACAGGGGGCTACGAGCAGTACTTC. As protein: CSVTSWTGGYEQYF.